The following is a T cell receptor beta chain sequence with its context. What it binds is unknown. The record originates from a study of cytomegalovirus exposure and HLA in healthy donors. Study overall: Early on, a data release was issued that held roughly 86 million unique TCRs from HLA-typed donors.

The study, taken as a whole, reports: Differences between HLA loci emerged in a later analysis of TCR association rates, with DRB1 most and HLA-C fewest. The presence/absence work took it that sequencing depth was about the same across donors.

Whereas donors were nominally healthy upon sampling, unrecorded immune exposures were probable. PCR employed 60 Vbeta and 13 Jbeta primers. Clones were sequenced by immunoSEQ multiplex PCR, and TCRdb holds only the in-frame ones, with some missing. The repertoire consists of roughly 160,000 clones, with more than 60% occurring once and the leading ten covering less than 9.5%. The germline CDR1 and CDR2 sequences are MDHEN and SYDVKM. The germline V and J ends were trimmed by 5 bases and 2 bases, with 18 bases remaining between them. This CDR3 is built from 17 residues. The chain links TRBV28 to TRBJ2-2; a possible D gene is TRBD2 (5 bases). The clonotype was recovered from a woman aged 40 to 50 in good health and CMV-seropositive. Specimen: PBMCs. CDR3 region: CASSDTPGLDNTGELFF. In DNA form, the CDR3 reads TGTGCCAGCAGTGACACCCCAGGACTCGACAACACCGGGGAGCTGTTTTTT.